These 8 T cell receptor beta chains share one sample of origin, sequenced in a study of PD-L1 blockade in urothelial cancer. Specified time point: pretreatment peripheral blood. Libraries were prepared by immunoSEQ multiplex PCR; TCRdb keeps only in-frame clonotypes and omits some of them. The data show under 55,000 clones, around nine tenths seen once. Here the sequenced sample was PBMCs, taken around atezolizumab (anti-PD-L1) treatment. Receptor source: a donor aged 40 or older with urothelial cancer.

The genes are TRBV27 and TRBJ1-2, with 10 bases that match TRBD1. There are 13 residues in the CDR3. The V segment lost 6 bases and the J segment 8 bases; nucleotides outside the gene matches: 6. Germline V gene sequence: CDR1 MNHEY, CDR2 SMNVEV (reference sequence). CDR3 residues: CASSAGTGEGYTF. The CDR3 nucleotides read TGTGCCAGCAGCGCCGGGACAGGGGAAGGCTACACCTTC.

This chain joins TRBV19 and TRBJ2-3; D may be TRBD1 (5 bases). Trimming shortened V by 4 bases and J by 7 bases, and 9 bases separated the two germline ends. This CDR3 has 12 residues. Germline CDR1 reads LNHDA; CDR2 reads SQIVND (reference sequence). Here the CDR3 DNA reads TGTGCCAGTAGTAGGGGCGAACATACGCAGTATTTT. Amino acids: CASSRGEHTQYF. The complete variable domain, with remaining parts taken from reference TRBV19 and TRBJ2-3, reads DGGITQSPKYLFRKEGQNVTLSCEQNLNHDAMYWYRQDPGQGLRLIYYSQIVNDFQKGDIAEGYSVSREKKESFPLTVTSAQKNPTAFYLCASSRGEHTQYFGPGTRLTVL.

The chain joins TRBV7-2 to TRBJ2-3, with TRBD2 as a possible D gene (6 bases). Germline assignment: CDR1 SGHTA and CDR2 FQGNSA. The CDR3 totals 13 residues. The germline V and J ends were trimmed by 5 bases and 10 bases, with 16 bases remaining between them. CDR3 sequence (DNA): TGTGCCAGCAGCCCGACGGGACTTTTAGCGCAGTATTTT. It is translated as CASSPTGLLAQYF.

The V and J genes are TRBV5-4 and TRBJ2-7, with D perhaps matching TRBD2 (5 bases). The CDR3 runs to 15 residues. With 1 base removed from V and 3 bases from J, the gap between germline ends came to 14 bases. Germline V gives CDR1 SGHNT, CDR2 YYREEE (reference sequence). DNA for the CDR3: TGTGCCAGCAGCTTGCGGTGGGGAGTTGGCTACGAGCAGTACTTC. It specifies CASSLRWGVGYEQYF.

This chain links TRBV28 with TRBJ1-5; TRBD1 agrees at 8 bases. Germline trimming cut 5 bases from V and 3 bases from J; bases unmatched to any gene: 6. The CDR3 length is 15 residues. Looked up from germline, CDR1 is MDHEN and CDR2 is SYDVKM. Here the CDR3 DNA reads TGTGCCAGCAGTCCCTCGGACAGGGTCAATCAGCCCCAGCATTTT. Translating gives CASSPSDRVNQPQHF.

This clone was picked up one time. The V call is TRBV6-6, the J call TRBJ2-7, with TRBD1 as a possible D gene (6 bases). Germline V CDR1 and CDR2: MNHNY, SVGAGI (reference sequence). The CDR3 consists of 16 residues. V lost 2 bases and J lost 4, with 18 bases in between. The CDR3 is CASSYGRGSLKYEQYF. Written as DNA, the CDR3 is TGTGCCAGCAGTTACGGCAGGGGCAGCCTTAAGTACGAGCAGTACTTC.

The rearrangement joins TRBV27 to TRBJ2-1; 7 positions match TRBD2. CDR1 and CDR2 (germline): MNHEY, SMNVEV (reference sequence). This CDR3 contains 15 residues. The J segment lost 2 bases and the V segment lost 2 bases, leaving 3 bases of the junction unmatched. This chain's CDR3 is CASSLSGNPYNEQFF. The DNA for the CDR3 is TGTGCCAGCAGTTTAAGCGGGAACCCCTACAATGAGCAGTTCTTC.

The chain couples TRBV29-1 to TRBJ2-2; 12 bases match TRBD2. The CDR3 runs 17 residues. From germline, CDR1 is SQVTM and CDR2 ANQGSEA. V was pared by 4 bases and J by 1 base, with 7 bases of the junction left unmatched. Here the CDR3 DNA reads TGCAGCGTTGCGGGGGGACTAGCGGGCGAGAACACCGGGGAGCTGTTTTTT. Amino acids: CSVAGGLAGENTGELFF.